Below, one T cell receptor beta chain is given with its context. The antigen is undetermined. The CDR3 has 15 amino acids. Trimming left V 3 bases short and J 4 bases short, with 15 bases between. Per germline, CDR1 LGHNA and CDR2 YNFKEQ. This entry comes from a study of a mutant IDH1 vaccine in newly diagnosed glioma. About the study: Initiation of the vaccine course occurred 4-6 weeks after radiotherapy alone, or alongside temozolomide cycles. Most patients had radiochemotherapy with temozolomide before enrollment; others had one alone.

The repertoire was sequenced with immunoSEQ multiplex PCR; TCRdb's copy has only in-frame clones and lacks some. The data show 25,000 or so clones, roughly 80% seen once. Time point reported: week 5, during vaccination. Each vaccine dose was 300 ug of mutant IDH1 20-mer peptide, with topical imiquimod. The chain recombines TRBV4-2 with TRBJ1-2; D is uncertain. The specimen comprised PBMCs, sampled from a glioma patient whose treatment included an IDH1 peptide vaccine. This sequence originates from a man between 40 and 49 years old with glioma. Some clones in this sample may be carry-over from other donors' samples. The CDR3 coding sequence is TGTGCCAGCAGCCACCTCCGAGGCATCATCTATGGCTACACCTTC. As protein: CASSHLRGIIYGYTF.